The 4 T cell receptor beta chains reported below all come from one sample, sequenced in a study of blood T cell repertoires in COVID-19. Libraries were prepared by immunoSEQ multiplex PCR; TCRdb keeps only in-frame clonotypes and omits some of them. The sample comprises about 200,000 clones, 89% of which are singletons, and over 7% rests with the top ten. Sequenced sample: PBMCs or T cells enriched from blood (not recorded which). These TCRs come from a woman aged 18-29 years who had recovered from COVID-19.

The V and J genes are TRBV12-3 or TRBV12-4 and TRBJ1-6; D ambiguous. With 5 bases removed from V and 9 bases from J, the gap between germline ends came to 8 bases. The CDR3 length is 12 residues. CDR3 residues: CASSEEFSPLHF. DNA of the CDR3: TGTGCCAGCAGTGAAGAGTTTTCACCCCTCCACTTT.

The chain combines TRBV7-6 with TRBJ1-2; no firm D call. V gave up 5 bases and J gave up 4 bases, with 14 bases separating them. The CDR3 has 14 amino acids. Germline V CDR1 and CDR2: SGHVS, FNYEAQ. For the CDR3, the DNA is TGTGCCAGCAGCCCCGTTGCCACCGGCTATGGCTACACCTTC. It yields the protein CASSPVATGYGYTF.

The V gene is TRBV18, the J gene TRBJ2-1, with D tentatively TRBD1 (6 bases). This CDR3 is built from 14 residues. The germline V and J ends were trimmed by 3 bases and 5 bases, with 11 bases remaining between them. CDR1 and CDR2 (germline): KGHSH, LQKENI. The CDR3, as DNA: TGTGCCAGCTCACCGCGGACAGCCCACAATGAGCAGTTCTTC. Its translation: CASSPRTAHNEQFF.

V and J are TRBV12-3 or TRBV12-4 and TRBJ2-3; D might be TRBD1 (5 bases). The CDR3 is 13 residues long. The V gene lost 6 bases and the J gene lost 3 bases, with 10 bases spanning the gap. The CDR3 nucleotides are TGTGCCAGCAGGTCAGGGTATACAGATACGCAGTATTTT. Translation gives CASRSGYTDTQYF.